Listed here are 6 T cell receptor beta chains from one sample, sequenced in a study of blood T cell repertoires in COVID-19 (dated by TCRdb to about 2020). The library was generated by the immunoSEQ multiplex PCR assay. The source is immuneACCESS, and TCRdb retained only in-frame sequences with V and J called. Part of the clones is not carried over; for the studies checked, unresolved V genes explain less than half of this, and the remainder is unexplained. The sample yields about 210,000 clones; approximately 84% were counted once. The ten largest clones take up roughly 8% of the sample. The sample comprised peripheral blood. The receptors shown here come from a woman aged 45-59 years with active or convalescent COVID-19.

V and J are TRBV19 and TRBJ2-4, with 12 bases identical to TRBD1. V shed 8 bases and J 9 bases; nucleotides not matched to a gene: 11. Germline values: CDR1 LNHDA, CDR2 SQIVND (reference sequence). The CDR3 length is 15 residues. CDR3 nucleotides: TGTGCCAGTTCTACCGGGGGGACAGGGGGCGTCATTCAGTACTTC. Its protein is CASSTGGTGGVIQYF. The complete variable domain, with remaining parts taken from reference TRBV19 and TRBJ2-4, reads DGGITQSPKYLFRKEGQNVTLSCEQNLNHDAMYWYRQDPGQGLRLIYYSQIVNDFQKGDIAEGYSVSREKKESFPLTVTSAQKNPTAFYLCASSTGGTGGVIQYFGAGTRLSVL.

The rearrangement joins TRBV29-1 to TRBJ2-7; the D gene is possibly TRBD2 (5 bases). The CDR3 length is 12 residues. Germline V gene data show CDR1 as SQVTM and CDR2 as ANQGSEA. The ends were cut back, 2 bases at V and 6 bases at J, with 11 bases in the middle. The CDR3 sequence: CSVELPGSEQYF. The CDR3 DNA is TGCAGCGTTGAATTGCCGGGGTCCGAGCAGTACTTC.

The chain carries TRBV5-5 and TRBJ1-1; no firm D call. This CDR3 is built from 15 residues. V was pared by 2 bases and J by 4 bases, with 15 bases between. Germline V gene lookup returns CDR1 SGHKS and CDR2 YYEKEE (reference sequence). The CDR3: CASSFSWGEGTEAFF. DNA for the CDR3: TGTGCCAGCAGCTTTTCCTGGGGAGAGGGCACTGAAGCTTTCTTT.

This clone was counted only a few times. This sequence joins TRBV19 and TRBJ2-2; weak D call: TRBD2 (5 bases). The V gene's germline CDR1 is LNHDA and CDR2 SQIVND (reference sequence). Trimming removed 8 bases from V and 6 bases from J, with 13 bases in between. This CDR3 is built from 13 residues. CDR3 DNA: TGTGCCAGTCAGATAGCGTCCGCCGGGGAGCTGTTTTTT. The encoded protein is CASQIASAGELFF. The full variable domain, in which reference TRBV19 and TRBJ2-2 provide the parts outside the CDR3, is DGGITQSPKYLFRKEGQNVTLSCEQNLNHDAMYWYRQDPGQGLRLIYYSQIVNDFQKGDIAEGYSVSREKKESFPLTVTSAQKNPTAFYLCASQIASAGELFFGEGSRLTVL.

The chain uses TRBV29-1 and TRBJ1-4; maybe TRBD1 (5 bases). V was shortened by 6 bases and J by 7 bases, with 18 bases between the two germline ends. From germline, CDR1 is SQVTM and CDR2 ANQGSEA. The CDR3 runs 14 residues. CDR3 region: CSVPDARGTEKLFF. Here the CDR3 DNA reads TGCAGCGTGCCCGACGCCCGGGGGACTGAAAAACTGTTTTTT.

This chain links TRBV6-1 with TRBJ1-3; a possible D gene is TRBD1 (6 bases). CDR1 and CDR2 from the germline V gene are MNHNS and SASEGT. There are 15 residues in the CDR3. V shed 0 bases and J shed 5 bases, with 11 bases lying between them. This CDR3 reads CASSEAGTSRNTIYF. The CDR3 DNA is TGTGCCAGCAGTGAAGCGGGGACAAGCCGAAACACCATATATTTT.